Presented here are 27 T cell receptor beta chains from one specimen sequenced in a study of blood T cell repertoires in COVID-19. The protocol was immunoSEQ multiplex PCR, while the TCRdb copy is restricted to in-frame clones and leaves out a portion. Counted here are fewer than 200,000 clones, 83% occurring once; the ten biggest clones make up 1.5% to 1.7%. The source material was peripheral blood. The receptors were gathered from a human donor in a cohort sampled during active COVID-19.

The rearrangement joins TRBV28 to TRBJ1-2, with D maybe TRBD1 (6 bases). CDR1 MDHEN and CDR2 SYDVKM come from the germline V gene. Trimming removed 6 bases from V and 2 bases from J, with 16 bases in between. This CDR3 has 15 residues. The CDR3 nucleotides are TGTGCCAGCAGACCATACCTGACAGGAAACTATGGCTACACCTTC. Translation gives CASRPYLTGNYGYTF.

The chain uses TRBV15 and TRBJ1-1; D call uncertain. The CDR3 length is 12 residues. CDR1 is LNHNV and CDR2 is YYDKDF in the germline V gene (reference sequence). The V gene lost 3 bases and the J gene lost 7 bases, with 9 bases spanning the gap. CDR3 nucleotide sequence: TGTGCCACCAGCAGCGCTACAGATGAAGCTTTCTTT. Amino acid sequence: CATSSATDEAFF.

This CDR3 is CASSPNTGGYDYTEAFF. CDR3 nucleotide sequence: TGTGCCAGCAGCCCAAATACAGGGGGCTATGATTACACTGAAGCTTTCTTT. The chain is built from TRBV7-8 and TRBJ1-1, with 9 positions matching TRBD1. The V segment lost 5 bases and the J segment 3 bases; nucleotides outside the gene matches: 13. The V gene's germline CDR1 is SGHVS and CDR2 FQNEAQ. This CDR3 region has 17 residues.

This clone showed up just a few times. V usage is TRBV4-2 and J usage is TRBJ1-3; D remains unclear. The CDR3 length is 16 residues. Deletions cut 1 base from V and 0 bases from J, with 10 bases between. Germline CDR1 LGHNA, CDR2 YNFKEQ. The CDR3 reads CASSQATPTSGNTIYF. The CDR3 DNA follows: TGTGCCAGCAGCCAAGCGACACCAACCTCTGGAAACACCATATATTTT.

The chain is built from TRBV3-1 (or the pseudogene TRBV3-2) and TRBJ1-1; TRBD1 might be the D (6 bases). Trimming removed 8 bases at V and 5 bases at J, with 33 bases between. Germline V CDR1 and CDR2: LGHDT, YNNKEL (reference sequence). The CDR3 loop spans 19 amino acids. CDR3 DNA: TGTGCCAGCGTCTTGGGGAAAATCAGGGTTAGCCCTAGGGGGACTGAAGCTTTCTTT. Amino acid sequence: CASVLGKIRVSPRGTEAFF.

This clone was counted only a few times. CDR3 loop: CASSSPSGNSPLHF. CDR3 in DNA: TGTGCCAGCAGCTCTCCTTCGGGGAATTCACCCCTCCACTTT. The chain recombines TRBV28 with TRBJ1-6, with no clear D. The length of the CDR3 is 14 residues. V dropped 6 bases and J dropped 7 bases, with 13 bases sitting between them. CDR1 and CDR2 (germline): MDHEN, SYDVKM.

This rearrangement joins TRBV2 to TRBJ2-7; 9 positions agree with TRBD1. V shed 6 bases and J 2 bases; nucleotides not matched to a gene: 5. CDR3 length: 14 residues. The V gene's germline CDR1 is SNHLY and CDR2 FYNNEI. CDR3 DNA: TGTGCCAGCAGGTGGGACAGGGCTACCTACGAGCAGTACTTC. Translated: CASRWDRATYEQYF.

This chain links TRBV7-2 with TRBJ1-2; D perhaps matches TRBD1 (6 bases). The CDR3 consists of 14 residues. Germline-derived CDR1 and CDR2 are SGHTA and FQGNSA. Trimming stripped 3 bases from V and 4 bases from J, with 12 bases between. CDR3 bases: TGTGCCAGCAGCTTGGCCACAGGGAGCTATGGCTACACCTTC. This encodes CASSLATGSYGYTF.

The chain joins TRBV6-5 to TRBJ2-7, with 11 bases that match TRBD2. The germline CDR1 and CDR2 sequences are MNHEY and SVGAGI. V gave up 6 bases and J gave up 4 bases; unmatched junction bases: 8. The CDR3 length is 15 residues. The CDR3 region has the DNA TGTGCCAGCAGGCCCACTAGCGGGAGTATATACGAGCAGTACTTC. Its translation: CASRPTSGSIYEQYF.

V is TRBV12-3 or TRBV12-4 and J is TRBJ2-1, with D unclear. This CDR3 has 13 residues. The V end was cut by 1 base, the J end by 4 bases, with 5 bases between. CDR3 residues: CASSLGQYNEQFF. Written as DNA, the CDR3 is TGTGCCAGCAGTTTAGGCCAGTACAATGAGCAGTTCTTC.

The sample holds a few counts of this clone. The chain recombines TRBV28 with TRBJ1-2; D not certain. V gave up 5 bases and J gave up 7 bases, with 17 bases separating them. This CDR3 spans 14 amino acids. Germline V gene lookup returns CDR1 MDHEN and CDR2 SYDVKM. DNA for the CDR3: TGTGCCAGCAGTCCCTTCAGTCCTCTAGGTGGCTACACCTTC. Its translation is CASSPFSPLGGYTF.

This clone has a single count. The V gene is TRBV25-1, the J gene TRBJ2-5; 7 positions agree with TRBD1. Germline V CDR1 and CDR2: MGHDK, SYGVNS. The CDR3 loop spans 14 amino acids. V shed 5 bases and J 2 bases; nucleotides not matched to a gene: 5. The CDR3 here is CASSFGTAQETQYF. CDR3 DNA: TGTGCCAGCAGTTTCGGGACAGCTCAAGAGACCCAGTACTTC. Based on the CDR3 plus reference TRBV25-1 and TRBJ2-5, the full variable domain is EADIYQTPRYLVIGTGKKITLECSQTMGHDKMYWYQQDPGMELHLIHYSYGVNSTEKGDLSSESTVSRIRTEHFPLTLESARPSHTSQYLCASSFGTAQETQYFGPGTRLLVL.

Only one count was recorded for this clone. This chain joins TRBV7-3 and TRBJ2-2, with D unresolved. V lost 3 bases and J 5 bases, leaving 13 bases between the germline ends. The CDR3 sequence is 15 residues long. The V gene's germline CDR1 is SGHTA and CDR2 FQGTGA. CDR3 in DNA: TGTGCCAGCAGCTTTACCCGTACAGAGACCGGGGAGCTGTTTTTT. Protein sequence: CASSFTRTETGELFF.

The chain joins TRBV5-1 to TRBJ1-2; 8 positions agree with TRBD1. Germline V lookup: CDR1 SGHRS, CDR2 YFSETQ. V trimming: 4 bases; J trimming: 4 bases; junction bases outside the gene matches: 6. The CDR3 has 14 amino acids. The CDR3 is CASSTDRETYGYTF. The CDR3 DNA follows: TGCGCCAGCAGCACGGACAGGGAGACCTATGGCTACACCTTC.

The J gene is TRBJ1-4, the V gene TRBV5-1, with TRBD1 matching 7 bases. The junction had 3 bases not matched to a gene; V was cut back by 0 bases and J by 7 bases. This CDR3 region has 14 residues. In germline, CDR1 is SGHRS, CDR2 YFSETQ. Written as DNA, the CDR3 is TGCGCCAGCAGCTTGGAGGGGGCGCGTGAAAAACTGTTTTTT. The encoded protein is CASSLEGAREKLFF.

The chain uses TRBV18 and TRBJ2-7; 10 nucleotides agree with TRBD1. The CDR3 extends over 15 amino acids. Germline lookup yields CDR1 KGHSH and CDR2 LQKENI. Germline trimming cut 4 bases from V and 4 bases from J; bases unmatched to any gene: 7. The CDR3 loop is CASSRNRDRGYEQYF. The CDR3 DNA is TGTGCCAGCTCACGCAACCGGGACAGGGGTTACGAGCAGTACTTC.

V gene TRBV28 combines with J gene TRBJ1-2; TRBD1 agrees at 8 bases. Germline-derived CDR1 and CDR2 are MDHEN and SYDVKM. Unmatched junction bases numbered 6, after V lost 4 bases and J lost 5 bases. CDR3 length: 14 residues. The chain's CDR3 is CASSSWTGRYGYTF. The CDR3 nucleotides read TGTGCCAGCAGTTCCTGGACAGGGCGGTATGGCTACACCTTC.

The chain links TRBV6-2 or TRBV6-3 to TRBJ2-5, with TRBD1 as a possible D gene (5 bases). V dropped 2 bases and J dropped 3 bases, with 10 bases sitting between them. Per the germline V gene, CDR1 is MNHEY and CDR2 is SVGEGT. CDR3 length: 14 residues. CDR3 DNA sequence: TGTGCCAGCAGTTACCCGGCAGGGAAAGAGACCCAGTACTTC. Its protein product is CASSYPAGKETQYF.

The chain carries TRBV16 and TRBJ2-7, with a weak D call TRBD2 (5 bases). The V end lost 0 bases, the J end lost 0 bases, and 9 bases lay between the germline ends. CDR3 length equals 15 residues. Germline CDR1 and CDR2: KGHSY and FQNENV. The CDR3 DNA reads TGTGCCAGCAGCCAATCCCAGCGGATCTCCTACGAGCAGTACTTC. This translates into CASSQSQRISYEQYF. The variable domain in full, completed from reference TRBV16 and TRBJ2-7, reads GEEVAQTPKHLVRGEGQKAKLYCAPIKGHSYVFWYQQVLKNEFKFLISFQNENVFDETGMPKERFSAKCLPNSPCSLEIQATKLEDSAVYFCASSQSQRISYEQYFGPGTRLTVT.

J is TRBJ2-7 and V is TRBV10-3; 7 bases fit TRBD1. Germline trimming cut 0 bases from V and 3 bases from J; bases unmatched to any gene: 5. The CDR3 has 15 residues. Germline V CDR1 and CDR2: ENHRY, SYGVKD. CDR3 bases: TGTGCCATCAGTGAGTCGACAGGGTGGATCTACGAGCAGTACTTC. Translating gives CAISESTGWIYEQYF.

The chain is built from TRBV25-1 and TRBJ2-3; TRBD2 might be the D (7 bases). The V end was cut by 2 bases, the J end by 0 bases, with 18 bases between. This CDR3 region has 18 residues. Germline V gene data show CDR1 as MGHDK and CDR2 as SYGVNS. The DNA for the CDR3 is TGTGCCAGCAGTGAAACGGTAGGCGGGGGCTTAAGCACAGATACGCAGTATTTT. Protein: CASSETVGGGLSTDTQYF.

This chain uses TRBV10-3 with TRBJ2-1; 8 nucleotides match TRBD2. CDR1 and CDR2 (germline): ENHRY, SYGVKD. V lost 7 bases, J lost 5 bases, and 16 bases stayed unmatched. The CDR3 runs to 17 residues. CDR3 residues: CAITDAGSGGGNNEQFF. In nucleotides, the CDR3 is TGTGCCATCACCGACGCGGGGAGCGGGGGAGGAAACAATGAGCAGTTCTTC.

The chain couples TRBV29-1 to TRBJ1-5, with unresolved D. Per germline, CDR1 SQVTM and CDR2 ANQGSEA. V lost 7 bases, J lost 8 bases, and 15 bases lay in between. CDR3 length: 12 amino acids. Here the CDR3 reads CSARLGSEPQHF. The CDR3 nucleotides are TGCAGCGCCCGGTTAGGGAGCGAGCCCCAGCATTTT.

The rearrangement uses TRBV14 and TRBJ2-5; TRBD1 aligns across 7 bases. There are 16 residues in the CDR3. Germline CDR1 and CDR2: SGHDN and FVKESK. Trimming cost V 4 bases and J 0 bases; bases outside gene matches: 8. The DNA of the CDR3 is TGTGCCAGCAGCCCCCGGGACAGCCTGTACCAAGAGACCCAGTACTTC. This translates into CASSPRDSLYQETQYF. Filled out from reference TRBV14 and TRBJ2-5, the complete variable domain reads EAGVTQFPSHSVIEKGQTVTLRCDPISGHDNLYWYRRVMGKEIKFLLHFVKESKQDESGMPNNRFLAERTGGTYSTLKVQPAELEDSGVYFCASSPRDSLYQETQYFGPGTRLLVL.

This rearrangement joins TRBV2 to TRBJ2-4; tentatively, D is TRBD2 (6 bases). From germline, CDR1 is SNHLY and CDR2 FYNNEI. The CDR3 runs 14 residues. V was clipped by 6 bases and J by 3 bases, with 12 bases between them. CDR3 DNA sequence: TGTGCCAGCAGAGGGGACTTGGGCAAAAACATTCAGTACTTC. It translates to CASRGDLGKNIQYF.

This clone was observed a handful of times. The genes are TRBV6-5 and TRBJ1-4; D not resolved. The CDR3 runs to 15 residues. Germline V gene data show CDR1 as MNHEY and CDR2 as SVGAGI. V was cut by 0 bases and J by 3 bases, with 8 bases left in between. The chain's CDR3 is CASSYSGIPNEKLFF. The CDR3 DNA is TGTGCCAGCAGTTACTCCGGGATACCTAATGAAAAACTGTTTTTT.

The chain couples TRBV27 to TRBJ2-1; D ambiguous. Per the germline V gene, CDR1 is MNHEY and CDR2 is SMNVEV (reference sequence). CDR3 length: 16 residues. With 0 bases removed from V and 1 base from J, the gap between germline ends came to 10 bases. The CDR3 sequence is CASSLSRRPSYNEQFF. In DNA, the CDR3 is TGTGCCAGCAGTTTATCGAGGAGACCATCCTACAATGAGCAGTTCTTC.